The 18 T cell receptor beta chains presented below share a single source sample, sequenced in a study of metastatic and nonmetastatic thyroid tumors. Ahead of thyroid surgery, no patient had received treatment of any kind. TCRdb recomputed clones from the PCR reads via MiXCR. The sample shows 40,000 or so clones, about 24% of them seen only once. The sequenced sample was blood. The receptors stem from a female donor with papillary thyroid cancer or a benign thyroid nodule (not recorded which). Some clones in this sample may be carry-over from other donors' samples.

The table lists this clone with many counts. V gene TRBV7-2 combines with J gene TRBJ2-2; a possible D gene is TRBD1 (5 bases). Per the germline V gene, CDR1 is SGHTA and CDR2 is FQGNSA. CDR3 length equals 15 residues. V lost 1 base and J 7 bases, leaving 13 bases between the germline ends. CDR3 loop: CASSLDSGMNGELFF. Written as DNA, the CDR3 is TGTGCCAGCAGCTTAGACTCAGGGATGAACGGGGAGCTGTTTTTT.

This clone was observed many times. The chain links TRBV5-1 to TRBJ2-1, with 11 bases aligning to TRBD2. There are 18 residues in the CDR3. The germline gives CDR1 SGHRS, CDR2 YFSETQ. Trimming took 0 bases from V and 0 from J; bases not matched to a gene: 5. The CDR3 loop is CASSLEASGRSSYNEQFF. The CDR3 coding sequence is TGCGCCAGCAGCTTGGAGGCTAGCGGGAGGAGCTCCTACAATGAGCAGTTCTTC.

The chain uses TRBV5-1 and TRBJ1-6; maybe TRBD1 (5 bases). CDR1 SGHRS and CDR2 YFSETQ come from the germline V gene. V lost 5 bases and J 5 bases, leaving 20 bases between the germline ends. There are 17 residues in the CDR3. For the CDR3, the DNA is TGCGCCAGCAGTCAGAGGGGAGTAACATCCGATAATTCACCCCTCCACTTT. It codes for CASSQRGVTSDNSPLHF.

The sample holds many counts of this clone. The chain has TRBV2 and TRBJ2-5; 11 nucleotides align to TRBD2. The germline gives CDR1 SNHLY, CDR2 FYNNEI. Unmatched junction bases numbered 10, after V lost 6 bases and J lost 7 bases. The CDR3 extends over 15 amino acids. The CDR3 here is CASRTGTSGAGTQYF. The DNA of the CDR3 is TGTGCCAGCAGAACCGGGACTAGCGGAGCCGGGACCCAGTACTTC.

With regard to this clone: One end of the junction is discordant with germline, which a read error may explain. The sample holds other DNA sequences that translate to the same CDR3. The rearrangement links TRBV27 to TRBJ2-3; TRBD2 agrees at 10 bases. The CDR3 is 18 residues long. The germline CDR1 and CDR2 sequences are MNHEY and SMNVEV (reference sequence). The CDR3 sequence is CASRHTLGLAGAADTQYF. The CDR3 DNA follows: TGTGCCAGCAGACATACCCTGGGTCTAGCGGGAGCGGCAGATACGCAATATTTT.

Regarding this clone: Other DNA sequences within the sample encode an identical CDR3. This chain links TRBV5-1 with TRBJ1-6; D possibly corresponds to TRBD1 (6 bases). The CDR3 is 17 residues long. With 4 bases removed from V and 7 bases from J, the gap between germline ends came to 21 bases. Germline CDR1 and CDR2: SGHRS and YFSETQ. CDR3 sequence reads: CASSTPGGQTRNSPLHF. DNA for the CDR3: TGCGCCAGCAGCACCCCGGGGGGCCAAACTCGGAATTCACCCCTCCACTTT.

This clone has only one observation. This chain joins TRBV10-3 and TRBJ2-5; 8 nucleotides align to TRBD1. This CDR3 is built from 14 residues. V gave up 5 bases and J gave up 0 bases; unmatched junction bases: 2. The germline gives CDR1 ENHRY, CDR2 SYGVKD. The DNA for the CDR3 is TGTGCCATCAGTACAGGGGGTAACCAAGAGACCCAGTACTTC. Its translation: CAISTGGNQETQYF.

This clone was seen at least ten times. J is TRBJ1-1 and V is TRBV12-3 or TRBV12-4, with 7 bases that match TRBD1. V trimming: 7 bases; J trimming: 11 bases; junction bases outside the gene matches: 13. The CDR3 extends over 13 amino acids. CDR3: CASKLPTTGYAFF. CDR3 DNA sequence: TGTGCCAGCAAATTGCCGACGACAGGGTACGCTTTCTTT.

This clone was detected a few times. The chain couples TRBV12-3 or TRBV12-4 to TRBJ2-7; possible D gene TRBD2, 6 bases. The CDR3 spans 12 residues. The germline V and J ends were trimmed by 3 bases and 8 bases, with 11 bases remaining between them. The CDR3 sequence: CASSFSGYKQYF. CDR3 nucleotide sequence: TGTGCCAGCAGTTTTAGCGGATACAAGCAGTACTTC.

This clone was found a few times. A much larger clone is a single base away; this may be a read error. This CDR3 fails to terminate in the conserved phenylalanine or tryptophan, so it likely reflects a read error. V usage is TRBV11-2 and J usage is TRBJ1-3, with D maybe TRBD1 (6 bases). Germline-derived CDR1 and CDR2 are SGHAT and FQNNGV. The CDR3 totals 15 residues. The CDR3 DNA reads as TGTGCCAGCGGCTTAGCTACAGGGTCTGGAAACACCATATATCTT. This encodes CASGLATGSGNTIYL.

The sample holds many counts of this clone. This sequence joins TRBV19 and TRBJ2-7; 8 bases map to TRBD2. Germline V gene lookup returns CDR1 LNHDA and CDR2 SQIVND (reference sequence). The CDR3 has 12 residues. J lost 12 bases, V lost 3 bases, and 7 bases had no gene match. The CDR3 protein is CASSIGAGVLYF. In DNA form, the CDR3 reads TGTGCCAGTAGTATCGGAGCGGGAGTGTTGTACTTC.

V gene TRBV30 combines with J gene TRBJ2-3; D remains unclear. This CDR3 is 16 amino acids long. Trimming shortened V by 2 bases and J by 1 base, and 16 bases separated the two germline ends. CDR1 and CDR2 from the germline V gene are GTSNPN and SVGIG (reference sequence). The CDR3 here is CAWSSPGGEGTDTQYF. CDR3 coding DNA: TGTGCCTGGAGTTCCCCCGGTGGGGAAGGCACAGATACGCAGTATTTT. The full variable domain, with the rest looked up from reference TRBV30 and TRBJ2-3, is SQTIHQWPATLVQPVGSPLSLECTVEGTSNPNLYWYRQAAGRGLQLLFYSVGIGQISSEVPQNLSASRPQDRQFILSSKKLLLSDSGFYLCAWSSPGGEGTDTQYFGPGTRLTVL.

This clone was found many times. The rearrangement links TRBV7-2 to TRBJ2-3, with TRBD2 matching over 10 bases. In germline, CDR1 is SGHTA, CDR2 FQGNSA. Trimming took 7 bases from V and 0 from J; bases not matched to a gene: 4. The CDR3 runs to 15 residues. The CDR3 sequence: CASKPTSGSTDTQYF. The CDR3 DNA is TGTGCCAGCAAACCGACTAGCGGGAGCACAGATACGCAGTATTTT.

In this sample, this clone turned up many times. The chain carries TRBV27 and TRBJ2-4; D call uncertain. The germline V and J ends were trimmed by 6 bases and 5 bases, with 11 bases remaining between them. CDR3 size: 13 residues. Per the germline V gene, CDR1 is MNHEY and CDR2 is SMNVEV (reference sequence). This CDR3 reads CASSVTVQNIQYF. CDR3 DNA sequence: TGTGCCAGCAGCGTAACGGTCCAAAACATTCAGTACTTC.

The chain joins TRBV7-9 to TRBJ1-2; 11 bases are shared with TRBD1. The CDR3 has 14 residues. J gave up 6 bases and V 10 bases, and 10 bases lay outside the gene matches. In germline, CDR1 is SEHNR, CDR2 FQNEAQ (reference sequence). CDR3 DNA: TGTGCCACTAGAGCCGGGACAGGGGGTGATGGCTACACCTTC. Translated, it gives CATRAGTGGDGYTF.

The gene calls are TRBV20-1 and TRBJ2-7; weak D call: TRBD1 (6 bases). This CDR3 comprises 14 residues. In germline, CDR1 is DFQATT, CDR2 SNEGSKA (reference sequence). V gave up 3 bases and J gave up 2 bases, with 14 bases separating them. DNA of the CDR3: TGCAGTGCTAGCGGCCAGAGGGGGACCTACGAGCAGTACTTC. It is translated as CSASGQRGTYEQYF.

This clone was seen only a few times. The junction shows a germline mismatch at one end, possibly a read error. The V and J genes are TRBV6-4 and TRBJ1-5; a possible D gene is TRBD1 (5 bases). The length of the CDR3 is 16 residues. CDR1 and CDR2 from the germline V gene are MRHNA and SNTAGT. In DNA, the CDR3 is TGTGCCAGCAGTGACTCGAAGGCGGGGGGGAATCAGCACCAGCATTTT. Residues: CASSDSKAGGNQHQHF.

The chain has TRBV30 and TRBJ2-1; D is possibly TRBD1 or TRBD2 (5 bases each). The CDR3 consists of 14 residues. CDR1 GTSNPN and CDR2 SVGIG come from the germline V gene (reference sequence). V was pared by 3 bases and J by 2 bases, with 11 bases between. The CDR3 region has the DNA TGTGCCTGGAGCGCCGGGGCCACCTACAATGAGCAGTTCTTC. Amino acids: CAWSAGATYNEQFF.